A selection of T cell receptor beta chains follows, all from one sample in a study of shared clonotypes between healthy human individuals. The protocol was immunoSEQ multiplex PCR, while the TCRdb copy is restricted to in-frame clones and leaves out a portion. This table has hundreds of thousands of clones, about 91% appearing once. Sample: naive CD8+ T cells sorted from blood. Receptors were obtained from a young man in good health. CDR3s include the opening cysteine and the closing phenylalanine or tryptophan. Each record gives: V gene, clone size, J gene, D gene, CDR3 DNA, CDR3 protein. A D gene is named only where the DNA matches it firmly. Clone size appears in some rows only: once, few, many, or a class for an expanded clone.

>TRBV4-2|.|TRBJ2-2|.
TGTGCCAGCAGCCAAGAAGTGTCCCCAAGCTTCCGCGGGGAGCTGTTTTTT
CASSQEVSPSFRGELFF
>TRBV15|.|TRBJ2-7|TRBD2
TGTGCCACCAGCAGAGATTGGACTAGCGGCGTCTCCTACGAGCAGTACTTC
CATSRDWTSGVSYEQYF
>TRBV27|.|TRBJ1-3|.
TGTGCCAGCTCCTCGTCCTCGGGCTCTGGAAACACCATATATTTT
CASSSSSGSGNTIYF
>TRBV12-5|.|TRBJ2-3|.
TGTGCTAGTGCCCGGGACCGCACAGATACGCAGTATTTT
CASARDRTDTQYF
>TRBV23-1|.|TRBJ1-5|TRBD1
TGCGCCAGCAGTCCTCTACGGCCCAAAGAGGGGGCCCGAGGGGAGCCCCAGCATTTT
CASSPLRPKEGARGEPQHF
>TRBV6-5|.|TRBJ2-7|TRBD2
TGTGCCAGCAGTTACGACGGAGCGGGAGCCTACGAGCAGTACTTC
CASSYDGAGAYEQYF
>TRBV7-9|.|TRBJ2-7|TRBD1
TGTGCCAGCAGCTTATCCCCTATTGGGGACAGTCACTACGAGCAGTACTTC
CASSLSPIGDSHYEQYF
>TRBV4-3|.|TRBJ2-1|.
TGCGCCAGCAGCCAATCAAGGGGGGATTCCTACAATGAGCAGTTCTTC
CASSQSRGDSYNEQFF
>TRBV27|.|TRBJ2-7|TRBD1
TGTGCCAGCAGTTTATCCTCGGGACAGGGAGCCTACGAGCAGTACTTC
CASSLSSGQGAYEQYF
>TRBV30|.|TRBJ2-2|.
TGTGCCTGGAGTGTCTCAGCAGGGCCCACCGGGGAGCTGTTTTTT
CAWSVSAGPTGELFF
>TRBV6-5|.|TRBJ2-1|.
TGTGCCAGCAGTCGGGACATCGGCAATGAGCAGTTCTTC
CASSRDIGNEQFF
>TRBV9|.|TRBJ1-4|.
TGTGCCAGCAGCCCCTATGGGACAACTAATGAAAAACTGTTTTTT
CASSPYGTTNEKLFF
>TRBV27|.|TRBJ1-5|.
TGTTCCACCGGGACGTTCAATCAGCCCCAGCATTTT
CSTGTFNQPQHF
>TRBV29-1|.|TRBJ2-2|TRBD2
TGCAGCGTTGAAGGTCTGCCTAGCGGGAGTGGTTCCCCCGGGGAGCTGTTTTTT
CSVEGLPSGSGSPGELFF
>TRBV7-6|.|TRBJ2-2|.
TGTGCCAGCAGCTTTGAGAAGGAGGAGCTGTTTTTT
CASSFEKEELFF
>TRBV6-5|.|TRBJ2-7|.
TGTGCCAGCACCATAACCTCCGGGACCCCCTACGAGCAGTACTTC
CASTITSGTPYEQYF
>TRBV5-5|.|TRBJ2-1|TRBD2
TGTGCCAGCAGCTTGGAGCGGGAAAGTTACAATGAGCAGTTCTTC
CASSLERESYNEQFF
>TRBV6-4|.|TRBJ2-1|TRBD2
TGTGCCAGCAGCGAGGGCGGGGGAAGTTTGAATGAGCAGTTCTTC
CASSEGGGSLNEQFF
>TRBV28|few|TRBJ2-7|.
TGTGCCAGCAGTTTACTCAACTACGAGCAGTACTTC
CASSLLNYEQYF
>TRBV6-6|.|TRBJ1-2|.
TGTGCCAGCAGTACCCCCGCAGTTAGCTATGGCTACACCTTC
CASSTPAVSYGYTF
>TRBV5-8|.|TRBJ2-7|.
TGTGCCAGCAGCTTGAAGTCCGCCTACGAGCAGTACTTC
CASSLKSAYEQYF
>TRBV27|.|TRBJ2-7|.
TGTGCCAGCAGTTTAGGGGGCCGGGCCTACGAGCAGTACTTC
CASSLGGRAYEQYF
>TRBV11-2|.|TRBJ1-2|.
TGTGCCAGCAACCCCGAGGGAGGGGCGCGTGGCTACACCTTC
CASNPEGGARGYTF
>TRBV6-5|.|TRBJ1-2|.
TGTGCCAGCAAACACAGCTATGGCTACACCTTC
CASKHSYGYTF
>TRBV2|.|TRBJ1-2|.
TGTGCCAGCAGTGCGGGGCCGGGGGCTAGCTATGGCTACACCTTC
CASSAGPGASYGYTF
>TRBV28|.|TRBJ1-5|.
TGTGCCAGCACGGGTAGCAATCAGCCCCAGCATTTT
CASTGSNQPQHF
>TRBV6-4|.|TRBJ2-3|TRBD1
TGTGCCAGCAGTCCAGGACAGGGTTTTGATACGCAGTATTTT
CASSPGQGFDTQYF
>TRBV7-9|.|TRBJ2-1|TRBD1
TGTGCCAGCAGCTTAGTCACCGGGACAGCTGATGAGCAGTTCTTC
CASSLVTGTADEQFF
>TRBV6-6|once|TRBJ2-5|TRBD2
TGTGCCAGCAGTTACCAAGGACTAGCGGCCGAGACCCAGTACTTC
CASSYQGLAAETQYF
>TRBV7-8|.|TRBJ2-7|TRBD1
TGTGCCAGCAGCTTATCAGACAGGGGTAGCTACGAGCAGTACTTC
CASSLSDRGSYEQYF
>TRBV2|.|TRBJ1-2|TRBD1
TGTGCCACTGGGGGGACAGTAGTATCTGGCTACACCTTC
CATGGTVVSGYTF
>TRBV28|.|TRBJ2-2|TRBD2
TGTGCCAGCAGTTTATGGGCTAGCGGCACCGGGGAGCTGTTTTTT
CASSLWASGTGELFF